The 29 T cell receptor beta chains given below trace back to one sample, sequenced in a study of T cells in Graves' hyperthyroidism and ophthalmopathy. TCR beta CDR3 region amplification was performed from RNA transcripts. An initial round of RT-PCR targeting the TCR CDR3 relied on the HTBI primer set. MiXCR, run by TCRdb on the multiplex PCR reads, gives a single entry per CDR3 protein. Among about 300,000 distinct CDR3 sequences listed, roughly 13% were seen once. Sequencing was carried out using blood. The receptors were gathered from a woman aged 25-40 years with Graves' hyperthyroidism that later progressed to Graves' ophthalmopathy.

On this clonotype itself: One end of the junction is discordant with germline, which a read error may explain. CDR3 region: CPSSLTQYSGANVLTF. CDR3 in DNA: TGTCCCAGCAGTTTAACGCAATACTCTGGGGCCAACGTCCTGACTTTC. This sequence joins TRBV28 and TRBJ2-6; D is unclear. Per germline, CDR1 MDHEN and CDR2 SYDVKM. This CDR3 comprises 16 residues.

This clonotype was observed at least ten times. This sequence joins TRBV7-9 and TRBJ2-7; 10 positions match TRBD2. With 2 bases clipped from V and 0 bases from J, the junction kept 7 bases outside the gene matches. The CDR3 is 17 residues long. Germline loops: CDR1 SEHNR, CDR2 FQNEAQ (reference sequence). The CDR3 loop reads CASSLTPSGGGSYEQYF. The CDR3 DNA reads TGTGCCAGCAGCTTAACCCCAAGCGGGGGGGGCTCCTACGAGCAGTACTTC.

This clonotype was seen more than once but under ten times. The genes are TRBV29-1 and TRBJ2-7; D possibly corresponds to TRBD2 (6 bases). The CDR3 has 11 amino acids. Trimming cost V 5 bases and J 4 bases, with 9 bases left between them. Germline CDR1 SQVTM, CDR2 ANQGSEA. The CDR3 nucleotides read TGCAGCGTTCGGGACTTTTACGAGCAGTACTTC. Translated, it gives CSVRDFYEQYF.

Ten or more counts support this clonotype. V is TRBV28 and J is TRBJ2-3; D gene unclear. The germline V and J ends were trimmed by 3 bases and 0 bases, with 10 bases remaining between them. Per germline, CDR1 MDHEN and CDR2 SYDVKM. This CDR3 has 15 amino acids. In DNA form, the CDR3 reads TGTGCCAGCAGTTTTGTGCGAACTAGCACAGATACGCAGTATTTT. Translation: CASSFVRTSTDTQYF.

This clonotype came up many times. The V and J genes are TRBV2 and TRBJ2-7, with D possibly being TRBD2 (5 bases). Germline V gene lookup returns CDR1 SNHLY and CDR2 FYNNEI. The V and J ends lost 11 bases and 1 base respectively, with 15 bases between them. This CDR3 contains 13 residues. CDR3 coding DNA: TGTGCCGTCTCCGGGGAGTTATCCTACGAGCAGTACTTC. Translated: CAVSGELSYEQYF.

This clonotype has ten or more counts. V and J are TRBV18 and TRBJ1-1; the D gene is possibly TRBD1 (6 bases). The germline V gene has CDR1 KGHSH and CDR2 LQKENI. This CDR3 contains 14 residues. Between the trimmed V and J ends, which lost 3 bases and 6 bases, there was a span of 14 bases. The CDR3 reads CASSPLPGASEAFF. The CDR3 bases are TGTGCCAGCTCACCTTTGCCAGGGGCTTCTGAAGCTTTCTTT.

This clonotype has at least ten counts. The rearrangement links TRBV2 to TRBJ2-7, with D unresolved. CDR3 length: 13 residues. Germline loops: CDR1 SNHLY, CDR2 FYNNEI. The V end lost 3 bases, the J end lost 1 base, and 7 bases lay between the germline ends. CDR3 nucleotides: TGTGCCAGCAGTGAGTCAATGTCCTACGAGCAGTACTTC. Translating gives CASSESMSYEQYF.

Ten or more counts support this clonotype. The CDR3 region is CASSGRGNYGYTF. The CDR3 coding sequence is TGTGCCAGCAGTGGACGGGGGAACTATGGCTACACCTTC. The chain has TRBV6-1 and TRBJ1-2, with D perhaps TRBD1 (5 bases). The CDR3 covers 13 residues. With 4 bases removed from V and 2 bases from J, the gap between germline ends came to 8 bases. Germline V gene sequence: CDR1 MNHNS, CDR2 SASEGT.

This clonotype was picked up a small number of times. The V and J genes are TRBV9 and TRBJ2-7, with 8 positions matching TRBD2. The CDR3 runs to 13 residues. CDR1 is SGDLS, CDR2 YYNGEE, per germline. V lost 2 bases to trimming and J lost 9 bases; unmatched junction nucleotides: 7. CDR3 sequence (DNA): TGTGCCAGCAGCGTGGAAGGACTAGCAACGCAGTACTTC. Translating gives CASSVEGLATQYF. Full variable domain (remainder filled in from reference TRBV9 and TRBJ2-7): DSGVTQTPKHLITATGQRVTLRCSPRSGDLSVYWYQQSLDQGLQFLIQYYNGEERAKGNILERFSAQQFPDLHSELNLSSLELGDSALYFCASSVEGLATQYFGPGTRLTVT.

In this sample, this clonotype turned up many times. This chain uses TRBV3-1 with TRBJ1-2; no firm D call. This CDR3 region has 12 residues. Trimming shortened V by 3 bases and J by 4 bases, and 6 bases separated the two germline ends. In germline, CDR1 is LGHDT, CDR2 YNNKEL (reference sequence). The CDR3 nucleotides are TGTGCCAGCAGCCAGGGAGTCTATGGCTACACCTTC. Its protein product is CASSQGVYGYTF.

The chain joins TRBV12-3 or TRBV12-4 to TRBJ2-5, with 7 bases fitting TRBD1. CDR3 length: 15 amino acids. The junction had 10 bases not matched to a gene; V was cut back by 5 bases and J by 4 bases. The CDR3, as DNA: TGTGCCAGCAGTGACGGGACAGAGTCGGGAGAGACCCAGTACTTC. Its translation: CASSDGTESGETQYF.

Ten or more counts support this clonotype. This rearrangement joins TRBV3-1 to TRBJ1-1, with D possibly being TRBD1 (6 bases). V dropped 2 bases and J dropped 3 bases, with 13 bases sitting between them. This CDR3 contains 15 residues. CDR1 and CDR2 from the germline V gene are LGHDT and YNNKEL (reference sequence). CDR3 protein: CASSQLEGGDTEAFF. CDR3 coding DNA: TGTGCCAGCAGCCAACTGGAGGGGGGGGACACTGAAGCTTTCTTT.

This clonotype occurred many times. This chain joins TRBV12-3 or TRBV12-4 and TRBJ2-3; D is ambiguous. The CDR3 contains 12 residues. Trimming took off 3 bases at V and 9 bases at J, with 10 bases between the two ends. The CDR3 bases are TGTGCCAGCAGTTTCGACCTCCTGACGCAGTATTTT. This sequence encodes CASSFDLLTQYF.

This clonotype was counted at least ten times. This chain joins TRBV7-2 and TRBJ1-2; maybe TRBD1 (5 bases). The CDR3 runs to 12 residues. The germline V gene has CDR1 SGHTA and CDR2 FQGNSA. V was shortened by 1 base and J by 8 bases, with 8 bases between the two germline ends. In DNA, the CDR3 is TGTGCCAGCAGCTTAGACGGGGGAGGCTACACCTTC. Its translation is CASSLDGGGYTF. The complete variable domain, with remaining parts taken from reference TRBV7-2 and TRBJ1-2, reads GAGVSQSPSNKVTEKGKDVELRCDPISGHTALYWYRQSLGQGLEFLIYFQGNSAPDKSGLPSDRFSAERTGGSVSTLTIQRTQQEDSAVYLCASSLDGGGYTFGSGTRLTVV.

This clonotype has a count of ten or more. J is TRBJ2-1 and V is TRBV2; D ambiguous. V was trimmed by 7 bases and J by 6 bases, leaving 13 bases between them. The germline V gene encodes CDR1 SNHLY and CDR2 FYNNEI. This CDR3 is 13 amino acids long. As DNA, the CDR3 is TGTGCCAGCACTAGAACCGTCACCAATGAGCAGTTCTTC. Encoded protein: CASTRTVTNEQFF.

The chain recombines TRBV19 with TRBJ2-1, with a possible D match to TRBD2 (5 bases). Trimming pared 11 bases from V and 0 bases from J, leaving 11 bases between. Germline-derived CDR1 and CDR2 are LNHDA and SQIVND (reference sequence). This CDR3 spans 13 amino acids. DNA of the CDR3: TGTGCCGTTAGGGAGAGCTCCTACAATGAGCAGTTCTTC. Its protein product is CAVRESSYNEQFF.

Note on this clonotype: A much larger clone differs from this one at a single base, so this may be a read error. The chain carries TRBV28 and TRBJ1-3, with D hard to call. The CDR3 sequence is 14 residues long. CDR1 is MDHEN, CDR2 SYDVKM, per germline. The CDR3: CAGSLKPGFETIYF. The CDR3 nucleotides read TGTGCCGGCAGTCTGAAGCCCGGCTTTGAGACCATATATTTT.

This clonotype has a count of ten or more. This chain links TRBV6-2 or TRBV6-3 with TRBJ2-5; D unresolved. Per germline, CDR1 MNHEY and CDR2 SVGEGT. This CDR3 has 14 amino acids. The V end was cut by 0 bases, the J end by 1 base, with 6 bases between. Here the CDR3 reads CASSYSRIQETQYF. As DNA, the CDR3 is TGTGCCAGCAGTTACTCTCGCATCCAAGAGACCCAGTACTTC.

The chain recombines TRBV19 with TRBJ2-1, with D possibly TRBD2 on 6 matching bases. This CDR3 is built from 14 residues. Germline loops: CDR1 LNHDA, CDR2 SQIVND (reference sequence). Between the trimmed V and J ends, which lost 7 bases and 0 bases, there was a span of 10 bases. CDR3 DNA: TGTGCCAGTACCCACGGGAGCTCCTACAATGAGCAGTTCTTC. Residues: CASTHGSSYNEQFF.

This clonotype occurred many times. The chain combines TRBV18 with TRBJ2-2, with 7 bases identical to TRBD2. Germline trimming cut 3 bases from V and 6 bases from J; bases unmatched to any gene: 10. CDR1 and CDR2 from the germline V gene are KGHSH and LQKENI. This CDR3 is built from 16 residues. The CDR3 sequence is CASSPRPAGIAGELFF. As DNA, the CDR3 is TGTGCCAGCTCACCGAGACCAGCGGGAATCGCCGGGGAGCTGTTTTTT.

CDR3 loop: CASSPSRVQAYEQYF. Written as DNA, the CDR3 is TGCGCCAGCAGCCCAAGTCGGGTCCAGGCCTACGAGCAGTACTTC. The chain carries TRBV4-3 and TRBJ2-7; D not certain. Germline V lookup: CDR1 LGHNA, CDR2 YSLEER. The CDR3 is 15 amino acids. V dropped 4 bases and J dropped 2 bases, with 15 bases sitting between them.

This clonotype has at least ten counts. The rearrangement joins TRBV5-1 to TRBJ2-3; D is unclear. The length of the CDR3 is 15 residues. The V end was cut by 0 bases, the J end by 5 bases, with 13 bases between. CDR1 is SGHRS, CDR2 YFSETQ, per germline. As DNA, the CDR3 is TGCGCCAGCAGCTTGGCCGAGCCGTGGGGAGATACGCAGTATTTT. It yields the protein CASSLAEPWGDTQYF.

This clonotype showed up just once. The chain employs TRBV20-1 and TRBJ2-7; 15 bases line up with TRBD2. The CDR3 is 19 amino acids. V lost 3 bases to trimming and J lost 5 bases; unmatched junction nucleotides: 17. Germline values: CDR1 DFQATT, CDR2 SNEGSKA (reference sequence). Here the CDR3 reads CSARGGLAGGAYWQDEQYF. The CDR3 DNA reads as TGCAGTGCTAGGGGTGGACTAGCGGGAGGGGCCTACTGGCAGGACGAGCAGTACTTC.

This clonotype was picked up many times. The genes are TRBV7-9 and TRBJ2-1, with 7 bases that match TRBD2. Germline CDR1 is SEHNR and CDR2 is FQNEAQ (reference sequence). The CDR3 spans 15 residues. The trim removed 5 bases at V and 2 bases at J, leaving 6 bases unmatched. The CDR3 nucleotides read TGTGCCAGCAGCCCTACTAGCGTTCCCTACAATGAGCAGTTCTTC. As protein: CASSPTSVPYNEQFF.

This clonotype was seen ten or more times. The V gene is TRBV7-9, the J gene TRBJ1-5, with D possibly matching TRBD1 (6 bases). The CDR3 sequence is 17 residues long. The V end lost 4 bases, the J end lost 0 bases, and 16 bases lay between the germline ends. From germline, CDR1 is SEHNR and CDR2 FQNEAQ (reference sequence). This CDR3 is CASSSSIRQDSNQPQHF. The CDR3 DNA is TGTGCCAGCAGCTCGTCGATCAGACAGGATAGCAATCAGCCCCAGCATTTT.

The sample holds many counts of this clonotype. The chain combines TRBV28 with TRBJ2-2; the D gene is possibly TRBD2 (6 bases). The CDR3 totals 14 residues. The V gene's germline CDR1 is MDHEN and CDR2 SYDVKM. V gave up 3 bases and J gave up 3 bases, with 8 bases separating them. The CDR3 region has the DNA TGTGCCAGCAGTTTTCGGGGGTACACCGGGGAGCTGTTTTTT. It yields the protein CASSFRGYTGELFF.

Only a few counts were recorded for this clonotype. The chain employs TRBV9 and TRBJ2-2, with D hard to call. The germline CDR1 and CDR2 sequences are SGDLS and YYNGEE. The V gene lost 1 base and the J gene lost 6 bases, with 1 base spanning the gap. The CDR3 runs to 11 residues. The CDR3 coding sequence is TGTGCCAGCAGCGTATCCGGGGAGCTGTTTTTT. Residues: CASSVSGELFF.

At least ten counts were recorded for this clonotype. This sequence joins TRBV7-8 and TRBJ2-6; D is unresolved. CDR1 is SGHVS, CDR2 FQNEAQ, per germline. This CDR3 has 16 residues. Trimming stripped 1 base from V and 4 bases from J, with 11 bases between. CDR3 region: CASSLVVPLGANVLTF. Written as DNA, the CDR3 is TGTGCCAGCAGCTTAGTGGTACCGCTAGGGGCCAACGTCCTGACTTTC. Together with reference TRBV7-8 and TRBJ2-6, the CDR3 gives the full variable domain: GAGVSQSPRYKVAKRGQDVALRCDPISGHVSLFWYQQALGQGPEFLTYFQNEAQLDKSGLPSDRFFAERPEGSVSTLKIQRTQQEDSAVYLCASSLVVPLGANVLTFGAGSRLTVL.

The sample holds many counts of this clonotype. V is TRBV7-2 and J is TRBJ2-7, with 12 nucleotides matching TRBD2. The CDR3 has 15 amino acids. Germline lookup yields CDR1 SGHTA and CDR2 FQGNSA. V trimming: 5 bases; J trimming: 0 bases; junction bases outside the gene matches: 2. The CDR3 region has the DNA TGTGCCAGCAGCAGACTAGCGGGAGCCTCCTACGAGCAGTACTTC. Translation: CASSRLAGASYEQYF.